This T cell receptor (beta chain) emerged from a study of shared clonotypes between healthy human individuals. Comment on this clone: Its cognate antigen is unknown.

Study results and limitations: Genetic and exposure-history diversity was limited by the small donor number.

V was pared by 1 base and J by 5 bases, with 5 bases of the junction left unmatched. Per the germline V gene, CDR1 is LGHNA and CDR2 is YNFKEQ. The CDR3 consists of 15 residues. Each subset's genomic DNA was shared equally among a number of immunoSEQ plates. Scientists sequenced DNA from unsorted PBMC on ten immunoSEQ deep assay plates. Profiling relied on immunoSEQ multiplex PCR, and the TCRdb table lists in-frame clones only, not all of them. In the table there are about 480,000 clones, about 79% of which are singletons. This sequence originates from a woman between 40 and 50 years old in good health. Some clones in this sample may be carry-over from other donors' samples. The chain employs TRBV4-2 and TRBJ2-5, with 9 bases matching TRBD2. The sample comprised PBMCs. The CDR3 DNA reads TGTGCCAGCAGCCAAGTTAGCGGGAGTTCGGAGACCCAGTACTTC. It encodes CASSQVSGSSETQYF.